This T cell receptor beta chain was obtained from a study of cytomegalovirus exposure and HLA in healthy donors. Study-level findings and limits: TRBV6-2, TRBV6-3 and some other V segments were excluded as indistinguishable.

PCR employed 60 Vbeta and 13 Jbeta primers. The table came from immunoSEQ multiplex PCR; TCRdb's copy has only in-frame clones and leaves some out. The data show about 170,000 clones, with under 85% seen just once and about 5% held by the top ten. Germline assignment: CDR1 LNHNV and CDR2 YYDKDF (reference sequence). The CDR3 is made up of 14 amino acids. V lost 2 bases to trimming and J lost 1 base, with 6 bases between them. Worth noting for this clone: Its target is not known.

The sequenced sample was PBMCs. The clonotype originates from a woman in her late teens or twenties in good health and CMV-seropositive. The V and J genes are TRBV15 and TRBJ1-5; weak D call: TRBD1 (6 bases). The CDR3 coding sequence is TGTGCCACCAGCAGAACAGGGAGCAATCAGCCCCAGCATTTT. Its protein is CATSRTGSNQPQHF.